This T cell receptor beta chain is drawn from a study of OX40 agonist ivuxolimab in advanced cancers. Study information: Prior therapy, whether anti-PD-1, anti-PD-L1 or anti-CTLA-4, was allowed, and less than 45% had some. General study results and limits: Clonal expansion from baseline to week 6 occurred in both CD4+ and CD8+ T cells.

Germline-derived CDR1 and CDR2 are MDHEN and SYDVKM. J lost 4 bases, V lost 10 bases, and 13 bases had no gene match. The CDR3 length is 15 residues. Notes on this clone: Its antigen is as yet unknown.

Sequencing used immunoSEQ multiplex PCR; TCRdb keeps in-frame clones, though not all of them. The profile covers about 80,000 clones, with approximately 83% appearing a single time and approximately 2% taken by the ten largest. Sequenced material: CD4+ or CD8+ T cells sorted from blood, taken in a trial of the OX40 agonist ivuxolimab. This TCR came from an adult with an advanced solid tumor such as melanoma, head and neck, liver or kidney cancer. V is TRBV28 and J is TRBJ2-3; 8 bases are a match to TRBD2. CDR3 sequence: CANQPSGSSPDTQYF. The CDR3 DNA is TGTGCCAACCAGCCCAGCGGGAGCAGCCCAGATACGCAGTATTTT.